What follows are 24 T cell receptor beta chains derived from one specimen sequenced in a study of shared clonotypes between healthy human individuals (dated by TCRdb to about 2020). Library preparation was by the immunoSEQ multiplex PCR assay. What TCRdb holds here is the immuneACCESS table cut down to in-frame rearrangements. Part of the clones is not present; checked against another copy, under half of the missing clones reflect an unresolved V gene, and the others are unexplained. The sample yields some 2.4 million clones; roughly 93% were counted once. Roughly 0.36% of the sample belongs to the ten largest clones. The sample comprised naive CD4+ T cells from PBMCs. In the paper's terms, the cell subset or site label means: CD45RA+ positively selected. These receptors were collected from a young man in good health. Some clones in this sample may be carry-over from other donors' samples.

This rearrangement joins TRBV13 to TRBJ1-1; TRBD1 agrees at 7 bases. The CDR3 covers 19 residues. V was clipped by 4 bases and J by 0 bases; unmatched bases: 17. Germline CDR1 PRHDT, CDR2 FYEKMQ (reference sequence). CDR3 bases: TGTGCCAGCAGCTCACCATCCGACAGGGTGATCTTCATGAACACTGAAGCTTTCTTT. Protein product: CASSSPSDRVIFMNTEAFF.

This chain connects TRBV28 to TRBJ2-7, with D tentatively TRBD1 (6 bases). The V gene lost 5 bases and the J gene lost 3 bases, with 11 bases spanning the gap. This CDR3 region has 13 residues. CDR1 and CDR2 (germline): MDHEN, SYDVKM. Here the CDR3 reads CASSRQDLYEQYF. The DNA for the CDR3 is TGTGCCAGCAGTCGACAGGATCTCTACGAGCAGTACTTC.

The chain links TRBV7-2 to TRBJ2-1; possibly TRBD1 for D (6 bases). V was trimmed by 8 bases and J by 4 bases, leaving 12 bases between them. This CDR3 spans 13 amino acids. CDR1 and CDR2 (germline): SGHTA, FQGNSA. DNA of the CDR3: TGTGCCAGCGAGGGGGAGACTTACAATGAGCAGTTCTTC. This encodes CASEGETYNEQFF.

This chain connects TRBV30 to TRBJ2-7; D is uncertain. The CDR3 spans 13 residues. V shed 7 bases and J shed 2 bases, with 15 bases lying between them. CDR1 and CDR2 (germline): GTSNPN, SVGIG (reference sequence). The DNA of the CDR3 is TGTGCCTCTGATATGGGTGGACCCTACGAGCAGTACTTC. Translated: CASDMGGPYEQYF.

The count of this clone is one. The chain is built from TRBV6-1 and TRBJ2-1; D gene ambiguous. V gave up 2 bases and J gave up 10 bases, with 12 bases separating them. CDR3 length: 13 residues. The V gene's germline CDR1 is MNHNS and CDR2 SASEGT. The CDR3 sequence is CASSERWGKEQFF. The CDR3 coding sequence is TGTGCCAGCAGTGAACGGTGGGGTAAAGAGCAGTTCTTC.

The chain couples TRBV9 to TRBJ2-2, with D unclear. The germline gives CDR1 SGDLS, CDR2 YYNGEE. CDR3 length: 16 amino acids. Trimming left V 0 bases short and J 0 bases short, with 9 bases between. This CDR3 reads CASSVDSGPNTGELFF. The CDR3 DNA sequence: TGTGCCAGCAGCGTAGACTCGGGCCCGAACACCGGGGAGCTGTTTTTT.

The chain recombines TRBV2 with TRBJ1-2; D uncertain. The germline CDR1 and CDR2 sequences are SNHLY and FYNNEI. Trimming removed 6 bases from V and 0 bases from J, with 20 bases in between. The CDR3 covers 17 residues. This CDR3 reads CASSPPSLVWANYGYTF. The CDR3 DNA is TGTGCCAGCAGCCCCCCCTCCTTGGTCTGGGCTAACTATGGCTACACCTTC.

The gene calls are TRBV5-1 and TRBJ2-5; possible D gene TRBD2, 5 bases. The length of the CDR3 is 16 residues. The ends were cut back, 1 base at V and 4 bases at J, with 17 bases in the middle. Germline V gives CDR1 SGHRS, CDR2 YFSETQ. The CDR3 DNA is TGCGCCAGCAGCTTGTCAACGAGGGCCCTCGGAGAGACCCAGTACTTC. It codes for CASSLSTRALGETQYF.

The chain links TRBV9 to TRBJ2-3, with 9 nucleotides matching TRBD1. V was pared by 2 bases and J by 1 base, with 2 bases of the junction left unmatched. CDR1 and CDR2 from the germline V gene are SGDLS and YYNGEE. The CDR3 runs 15 residues. In nucleotides, the CDR3 is TGTGCCAGCAGCGTTGACAGGGGGGGCACAGATACGCAGTATTTT. This codes for CASSVDRGGTDTQYF.

The chain carries TRBV10-2 and TRBJ2-3; D unresolved. The length of the CDR3 is 11 residues. Germline CDR1 WSHSY, CDR2 SAAADI. The V end lost 3 bases, the J end lost 2 bases, and 0 bases lay between the germline ends. The CDR3: CASSDTDTQYF. CDR3 bases: TGCGCCAGCAGTGACACAGATACGCAGTATTTT.

J is TRBJ2-5 and V is TRBV5-1; D gene ambiguous. V was clipped by 4 bases and J by 4 bases, with 11 bases between them. The CDR3 is 13 residues long. Germline V CDR1 and CDR2: SGHRS, YFSETQ. The CDR3 DNA follows: TGCGCCAGCAGCGGGAACATCGGAGAGACCCAGTACTTC. Its translation: CASSGNIGETQYF.

The chain carries TRBV2 and TRBJ2-1, with D possibly being TRBD1 (6 bases). CDR1 is SNHLY, CDR2 FYNNEI, per germline. Trimming stripped 4 bases from V and 0 bases from J, with 7 bases between. The CDR3 length is 14 residues. The CDR3 region is CASSGDTSYNEQFF. The CDR3 region has the DNA TGTGCCAGCAGTGGGGACACCTCCTACAATGAGCAGTTCTTC.

With regard to this clone: Other DNA variants within this sample encode the same CDR3. Here the CDR3 DNA reads TGTGCCAGCAGTTACGCGACAGGTCTTTATGGCTACACCTTC. This encodes CASSYATGLYGYTF. The chain is built from TRBV6-5 and TRBJ1-2; TRBD1 is a possible D gene (6 bases). This CDR3 has 14 residues. Looked up from germline, CDR1 is MNHEY and CDR2 is SVGAGI. V was shortened by 2 bases and J by 5 bases, with 12 bases between the two germline ends.

V is TRBV5-1 and J is TRBJ2-1; 7 bases line up with TRBD2. Germline CDR1 SGHRS, CDR2 YFSETQ. Trimming cost V 3 bases and J 7 bases; bases outside gene matches: 10. This CDR3 comprises 15 residues. This CDR3 reads CASSYLTSSYNEQFF. The CDR3 DNA is TGCGCCAGCAGCTACCTGACTAGCTCTTATAATGAGCAGTTCTTC.

This clone appeared a single time. The rearrangement joins TRBV5-1 to TRBJ2-7, with 7 bases fitting TRBD1. The junction had 7 bases not matched to a gene; V was cut back by 1 base and J by 0 bases. CDR1 and CDR2 from the germline V gene are SGHRS and YFSETQ. This CDR3 comprises 16 residues. The CDR3 DNA reads TGCGCCAGCAGCTTGTCGGGCAGGGGGAACTCCTACGAGCAGTACTTC. Residues: CASSLSGRGNSYEQYF.

This clone has more than one count but fewer than ten. J is TRBJ1-5 and V is TRBV2; 9 bases are shared with TRBD1. V gave up 8 bases and J gave up 3 bases; unmatched junction bases: 5. Germline loops: CDR1 SNHLY, CDR2 FYNNEI. The CDR3 extends over 14 amino acids. The CDR3, as DNA: TGTGCCAGCTCCTACAGGGGGCTCAATCAGCCCCAGCATTTT. It translates to CASSYRGLNQPQHF. The full variable domain, rest sourced from reference TRBV2 and TRBJ1-5, is EPEVTQTPSHQVTQMGQEVILRCVPISNHLYFYWYRQILGQKVEFLVSFYNNEISEKSEIFDDQFSVERPDGSNFTLKIRSTKLEDSAMYFCASSYRGLNQPQHFGDGTRLSIL.

The chain uses TRBV6-5 and TRBJ1-3; a weak D match, TRBD1 (6 bases). V was clipped by 5 bases and J by 2 bases, with 10 bases between them. This CDR3 is 14 amino acids long. Germline loops: CDR1 MNHEY, CDR2 SVGAGI. CDR3 nucleotides: TGTGCCAGCAGTAAAACAGGGCCTGGAAACACCATATATTTT. Translated, it gives CASSKTGPGNTIYF.

The rearrangement links TRBV5-1 to TRBJ1-3; D is ambiguous. Trimming cost V 2 bases and J 0 bases, with 9 bases left between them. Germline CDR1 is SGHRS and CDR2 is YFSETQ. The CDR3 consists of 15 residues. This CDR3 reads CASSLDILSGNTIYF. The CDR3 region has the DNA TGCGCCAGCAGCTTAGACATTCTCTCTGGAAACACCATATATTTT.

This rearrangement joins TRBV7-9 to TRBJ1-3; tentatively, D is TRBD1 (5 bases). V lost 1 base and J lost 4, with 14 bases in between. The CDR3 runs 16 residues. From germline, CDR1 is SEHNR and CDR2 FQNEAQ (reference sequence). CDR3 region: CASSLGGTSVGNTIYF. The CDR3 DNA reads as TGTGCCAGCAGCTTAGGGGGGACGTCGGTCGGAAACACCATATATTTT.

The J gene is TRBJ1-6, the V gene TRBV5-5, with D possibly TRBD1 on 5 matching bases. Germline CDR1 reads SGHKS; CDR2 reads YYEKEE (reference sequence). The CDR3 runs to 16 residues. The V and J ends lost 6 bases and 7 bases respectively, with 20 bases between them. CDR3 nucleotides: TGTGCCAGCACTCTAGGGCCGGGACGGACAAATTCACCCCTCCACTTT. Protein sequence: CASTLGPGRTNSPLHF.

V gene TRBV27 combines with J gene TRBJ1-5, with 7 positions matching TRBD1. The CDR3 has 16 amino acids. Germline V CDR1 and CDR2: MNHEY, SMNVEV (reference sequence). The V and J ends lost 7 bases and 0 bases, in that order; junction bases with no gene match: 9. The CDR3 spells CASNLRGLYSNQPQHF. The CDR3 nucleotides are TGTGCCAGCAATCTTAGGGGGCTGTATAGCAATCAGCCCCAGCATTTT.

The V and J genes are TRBV5-4 and TRBJ2-7, with D perhaps matching TRBD2 (6 bases). Trimming took off 3 bases at V and 1 base at J, with 11 bases between the two ends. Germline CDR1 is SGHNT and CDR2 is YYREEE (reference sequence). The CDR3 runs to 14 residues. The CDR3 DNA sequence: TGTGCCAGCAGCTCACCCGGGACTTCCTACGAGCAGTACTTC. Translation: CASSSPGTSYEQYF.

The chain employs TRBV5-4 and TRBJ2-7; D gene uncertain. The length of the CDR3 is 15 residues. V was shortened by 2 bases and J by 2 bases, with 14 bases between the two germline ends. Germline V gene data show CDR1 as SGHNT and CDR2 as YYREEE (reference sequence). The CDR3 is CASSFVKGRTYEQYF. The CDR3 bases are TGTGCCAGCAGCTTCGTTAAGGGCCGCACCTACGAGCAGTACTTC.

The rearrangement uses TRBV11-2 and TRBJ1-5, with 7 bases fitting TRBD1. The V gene's germline CDR1 is SGHAT and CDR2 FQNNGV. V lost 5 bases, J lost 2 bases, and 18 bases stayed unmatched. The CDR3 extends over 19 amino acids. This chain's CDR3 is CASSERAEEDREGNQPQHF. The CDR3 DNA reads as TGTGCCAGCAGCGAAAGAGCTGAGGAAGACAGGGAGGGCAATCAGCCCCAGCATTTT.